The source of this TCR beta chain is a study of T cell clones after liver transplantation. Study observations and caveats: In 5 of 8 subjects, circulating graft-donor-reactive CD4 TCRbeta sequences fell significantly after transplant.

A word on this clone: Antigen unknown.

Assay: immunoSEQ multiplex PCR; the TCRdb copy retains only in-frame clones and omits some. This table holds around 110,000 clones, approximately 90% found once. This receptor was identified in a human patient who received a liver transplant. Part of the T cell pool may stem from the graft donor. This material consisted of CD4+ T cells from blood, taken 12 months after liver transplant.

For the CDR3, the DNA is TGTGCCAGCAGCTTGTTAGCGGGAGGGCCGAGAGAGACCCAGTACTTC. This sequence encodes CASSLLAGGPRETQYF. The chain carries TRBV7-6 and TRBJ2-5, with TRBD2 identical over 11 bases. The CDR3 spans 16 residues. CDR1 SGHVS and CDR2 FNYEAQ come from the germline V gene. The J segment lost 4 bases and the V segment lost 3 bases, leaving 7 bases of the junction unmatched.